This T cell receptor beta chain was found in a study of identical twins. The study, taken as a whole, reports: Modelling underestimated the level of out-of-frame TCR alpha sharing observed in monozygotic twins.

Germline assignment: CDR1 MNHEY and CDR2 SVGAGI. The V end lost 4 bases, the J end lost 7 bases, and 16 bases lay between the germline ends. The CDR3 extends over 14 amino acids. TCRdb passed the 5' RACE reads through MiXCR, listing each CDR3 protein once. The sample consists of 1.5 million or so distinct CDR3 sequences, around 33% of them appearing once. As for this clonotype: Its target is not known.

The gene calls are TRBV6-5 and TRBJ1-2; D gene unclear. Sequencing was carried out using cord blood. The clonotype was recovered from a newborn girl in good health. For the CDR3, the DNA is TGTGCCAGCAGTTTCAGTGAAGAGGGATCTGGCTACACCTTC. Translation gives CASSFSEEGSGYTF.